This TCR beta chain was captured by sequencing in a study of response to subunit inactivated influenza vaccine. Overall study results and limits: Authors suggested each seasonal flu vaccination may recruit only limited numbers of new T cells.

TCRdb reprocessed the RT-PCR reads via MiXCR and lists one record per CDR3 protein. The sample yields hundreds of thousands of distinct CDR3 sequences, around 13% seen once. The sample holds many counts of this clonotype. Its antigen is not identified. V lost 0 bases to trimming and J lost 8 bases, with 19 bases between them. The CDR3 loop spans 16 amino acids. Germline CDR1 LGHDT, CDR2 YNNKEL (reference sequence). This material consisted of PBMCs from blood, taken 14 to 15 days before vaccination. The chain couples TRBV3-1 to TRBJ1-2; a possible D gene is TRBD1 (5 bases). The TCR comes from a man aged 45 to 65 who received an inactivated influenza vaccine. CDR3 protein: CASSQEPRAFPFGYTF. CDR3 DNA: TGTGCCAGCAGCCAAGAACCCAGGGCCTTTCCTTTCGGCTACACCTTC.